This T cell receptor (beta chain) originates from a study of T cells in Graves' hyperthyroidism and ophthalmopathy. Notes on the study in general: Blood samples included most of the expanded thyroid clonotypes exceeding 0.001.

There were TCR beta CDR3 regions amplified from RNA transcripts. Primed by the HTBI set, a first-round RT-PCR was run on the TCR CDR3. TCRdb passed the multiplex PCR reads through MiXCR, listing each CDR3 protein once. Here the sample spans 300,000 to 400,000 distinct CDR3 sequences, around 20% being singletons. Exclusion of a patient resulted from uncontrolled infection, other autoimmune disease, pregnancy or lactation. Together with thyroid ultrasound, orbital computed tomography, serum thyroxine and TRAb, clinical symptoms were used for diagnoses. Trimming stripped 0 bases from V and 6 bases from J, with 18 bases between. The CDR3 contains 17 residues. The V gene's germline CDR1 is LNHNV and CDR2 YYDKDF (reference sequence). This clonotype was observed a handful of times. Its antigen is not identified.

The receptor was derived from a woman aged 45-65 years with Graves' hyperthyroidism. The V and J genes are TRBV15 and TRBJ2-1; possible D gene TRBD2, 5 bases. The specimen sequenced was blood. The CDR3 is CATSRESAGNRFNEQFF. In DNA form, the CDR3 reads TGTGCCACCAGCAGAGAGTCAGCCGGGAATCGATTCAATGAGCAGTTCTTC.